This record looks at one TCR beta chain sequence and its context. Per the germline V gene, CDR1 is ENHRY and CDR2 is SYGVKD. The CDR3 length is 18 residues. Trimming at V came to 3 bases and at J to 0 bases, leaving 11 bases not matched to a gene. The sample comes from a study of blood T cell repertoires in COVID-19. About the research overall: There were acute and convalescent COVID-19 samples, and they came from the United States, Italy and Spain. T cells, B-cell-depleted T cells, or PBMCs supplied cDNA or gDNA.

In the original analysis: Using reference gene primer amplification, nucleated cell counts were estimated. The method was immunoSEQ multiplex PCR; TCRdb's version includes in-frame clones alone and lacks a portion of them. V, J and clone size are those of that table, while D and trimming were read from the DNA. The table has 200,000 or so clones, over 80% seen once; the top ten hold 5.1%. The sample comprised peripheral blood. The chain recombines TRBV10-3 with TRBJ1-3; 7 nucleotides line up with TRBD1. The sequence came from a human donor in a cohort sampled during active COVID-19. CDR3 in amino acids: CAISDIRDRPGSGNTIYF. In DNA, the CDR3 is TGTGCCATCAGTGACATAAGGGACAGACCGGGCTCTGGAAACACCATATATTTT.